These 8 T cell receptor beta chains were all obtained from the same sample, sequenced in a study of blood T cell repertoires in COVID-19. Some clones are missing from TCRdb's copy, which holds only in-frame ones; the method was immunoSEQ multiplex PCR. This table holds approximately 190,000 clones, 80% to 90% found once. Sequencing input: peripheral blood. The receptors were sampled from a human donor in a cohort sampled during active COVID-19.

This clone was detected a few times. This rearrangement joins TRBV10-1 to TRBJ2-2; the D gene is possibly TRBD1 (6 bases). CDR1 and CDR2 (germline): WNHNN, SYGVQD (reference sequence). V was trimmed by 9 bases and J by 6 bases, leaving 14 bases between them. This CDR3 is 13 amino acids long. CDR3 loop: CASAQGLAGELFF. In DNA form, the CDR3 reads TGCGCCAGTGCACAGGGCTTAGCCGGGGAGCTGTTTTTT.

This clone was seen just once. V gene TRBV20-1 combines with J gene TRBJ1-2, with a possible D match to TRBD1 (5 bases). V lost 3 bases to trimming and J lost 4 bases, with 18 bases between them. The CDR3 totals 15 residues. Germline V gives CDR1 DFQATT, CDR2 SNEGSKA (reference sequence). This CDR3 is CSASSVNDSPYGYTF. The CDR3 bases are TGCAGTGCTAGTTCGGTCAACGACAGTCCCTATGGCTACACCTTC.

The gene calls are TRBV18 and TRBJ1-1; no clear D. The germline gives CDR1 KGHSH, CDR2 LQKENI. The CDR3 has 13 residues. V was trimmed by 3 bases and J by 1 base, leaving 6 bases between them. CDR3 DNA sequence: TGTGCCAGCTCACCTCTAGAGAACACTGAAGCTTTCTTT. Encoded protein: CASSPLENTEAFF.

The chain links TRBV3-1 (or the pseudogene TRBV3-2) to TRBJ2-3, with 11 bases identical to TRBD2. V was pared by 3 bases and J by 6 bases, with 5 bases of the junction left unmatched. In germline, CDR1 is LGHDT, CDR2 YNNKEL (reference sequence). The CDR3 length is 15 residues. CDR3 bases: TGTGCCAGCAGCCAGCCGACTAGCGGGGCGGATACGCAGTATTTT. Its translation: CASSQPTSGADTQYF.

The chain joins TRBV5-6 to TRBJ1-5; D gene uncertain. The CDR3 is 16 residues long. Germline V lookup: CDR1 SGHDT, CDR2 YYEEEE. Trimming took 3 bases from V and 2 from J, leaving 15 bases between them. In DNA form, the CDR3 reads TGTGCCAGCAGCTCTAGCTCCCAAGGAGGCAATCAGCCCCAGCATTTT. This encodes CASSSSSQGGNQPQHF.

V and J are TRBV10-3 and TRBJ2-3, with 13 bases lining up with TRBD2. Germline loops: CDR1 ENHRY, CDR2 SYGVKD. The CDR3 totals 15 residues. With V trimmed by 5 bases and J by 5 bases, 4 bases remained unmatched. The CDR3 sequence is CAISTSGGGQDTQYF. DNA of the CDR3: TGTGCCATCAGTACTAGCGGGGGGGGGCAAGATACGCAGTATTTT.

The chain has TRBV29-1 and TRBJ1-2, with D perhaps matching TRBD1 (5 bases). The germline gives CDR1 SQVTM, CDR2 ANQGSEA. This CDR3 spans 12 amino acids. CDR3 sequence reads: CVPKAGGGGYTF. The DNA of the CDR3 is TGCGTTCCGAAAGCGGGGGGTGGAGGCTACACCTTC.

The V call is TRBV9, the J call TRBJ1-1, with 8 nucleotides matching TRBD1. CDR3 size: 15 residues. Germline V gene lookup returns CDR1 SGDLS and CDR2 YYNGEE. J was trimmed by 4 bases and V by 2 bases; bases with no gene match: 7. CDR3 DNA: TGTGCCAGCAGCGTGTCGGGACAGGTCGCCACTGAAGCTTTCTTT. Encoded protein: CASSVSGQVATEAFF.